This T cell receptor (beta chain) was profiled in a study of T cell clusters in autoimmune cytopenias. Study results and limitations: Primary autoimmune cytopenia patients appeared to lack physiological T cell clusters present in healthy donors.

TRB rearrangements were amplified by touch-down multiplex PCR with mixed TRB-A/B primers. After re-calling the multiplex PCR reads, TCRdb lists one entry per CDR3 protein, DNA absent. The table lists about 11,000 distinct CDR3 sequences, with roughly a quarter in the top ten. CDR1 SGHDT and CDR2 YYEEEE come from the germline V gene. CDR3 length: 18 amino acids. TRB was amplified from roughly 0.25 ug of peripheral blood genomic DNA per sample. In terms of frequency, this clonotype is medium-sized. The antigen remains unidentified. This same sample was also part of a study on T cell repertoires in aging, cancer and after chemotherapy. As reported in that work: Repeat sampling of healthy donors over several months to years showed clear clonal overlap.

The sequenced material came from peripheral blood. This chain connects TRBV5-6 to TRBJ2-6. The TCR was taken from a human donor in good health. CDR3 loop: CASSLAVARRSGANVLTF. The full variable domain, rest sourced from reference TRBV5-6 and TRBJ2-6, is DAGVTQSPTHLIKTRGQQVTLRCSPKSGHDTVSWYQQALGQGPQFIFQYYEEEERQRGNFPDRFSGHQFPNYSSELNVNALLLGDSALYLCASSLAVARRSGANVLTFGAGSRLTVL.